The present T cell receptor beta chain was sequenced within a study of T cells after yellow fever vaccination (dated by TCRdb to the late 2010s). Turning to the overall study: Libraries from fractions with low cell numbers were prepared with the SMART-Seq v4 Ultra Low Input RNA kit. Bulk TCR alpha and beta repertoires were sequenced longitudinally to track T-cell clones before and after primary and booster YFV17D yellow fever vaccination. Two healthy male donors made up the cohort, one aged 18 to 30 years and the other aged 30 to 40 years. Blood was drawn at multiple timepoints before and after primary and secondary immunization, with bulk PBMC replicates and cell subsets isolated.

From cysteine to phenylalanine, the CDR3 is 14 amino acids long. CDR3 DNA only is kept here, 42 bases in frame from base 1. CDR1 is given as LNHNV and CDR2 as YYDKDF, both from the germline V gene (reference sequence). Trimming removed 5 bases from V and 5 bases from J; the gene matches leave 3 bases unexplained. Results and caveats for the whole study, not just this receptor: A small fraction of clonotypes appeared in both the CD4 and CD8 compartments, likely as a result of convergent recombination. Because only two donors were included in the study, the extent to which the findings can be generalized is limited. Most clones expanded after primary vaccination (approximately 95% of CD4 and roughly 90% of CD8) were re-detected after the booster, suggesting that broad memory maintenance occurred. The secondary T-cell response was weaker than the primary response but faster, peaking on day 5 instead of day 15. Computational filtering was needed because FACS-sorted repertoires could contain abundant contaminating clonotypes from the bulk population.

The treatment or condition label here, explained by the study, means: live attenuated yellow fever vaccine strain. PBMCs were isolated from peripheral blood using a standard Ficoll-Paque protocol. Dynabeads CD4 and CD8 positive selection kits were used to isolate the CD4 and CD8 T-cell fractions. TriZol was used to extract RNA from bulk PBMCs, CD4 and CD8 fractions, and dextramer-positive and dextramer-negative fractions. Comments on this clonotype: There is no known antigen for this receptor. No clone much larger than this one lies a single base away; base qualities are absent.

TCR cDNA was synthesized by 5'RACE template switching, which introduced a universal primer site and unique molecular identifiers. Priming for cDNA synthesis came from both the TCR alpha and TCR beta constant segments. Two PCR steps were used to amplify libraries, with sample barcodes and sequencing adapters being added in the second step. Sequencing of libraries was done on Illumina HiSeq 2500 (2x100 bp) or NovaSeq (2x150 bp). Concerning the study's data processing: MIGEC handled demultiplexing of reads and collapsing into UMI consensus sequences, while MiXCR performed V(D)J alignment. Vaccine-responding clonotypes were identified with edgeR using replicate PBMC samples, with FDR below 0.01 and a log2 fold change above 5 up to day 15 being required. Each bulk clonotype was labeled CD4 or CD8 based on which sequenced repertoire, CD4 or CD8, contained the clonotype at higher abundance. TCRdb itself trimmed the public reads at Q25 with fastp, ran MiXCR and retained productive beta chains. Identical CDR3 protein sequences are pooled into one entry, listed with their most common genes and DNA. What appears here as the V and J calls and clone size reflects TCRdb's work, not the paper's. In all, the sample holds 170,000 or so distinct CDR3 sequences, and 5.5% to 8% of those were seen once. About 2.7% of the sample is held by the ten biggest clonotypes.

The sequence was collected from a man aged 18 to 35 who received the YFV17D yellow fever vaccine. The receptor chain draws on TRBV15 and TRBJ2-5; TRBD1 matches 12 bases in the middle. Specimen: CD4+ T cells sorted from PBMCs, collected on the day of the first yellow fever vaccination. For the CDR3, the sequence is CATSGTGGMETQYF. The sequenced DNA: TGTGCCACCAGCGGGACAGGGGGCATGGAGACCCAGTACTTC.